The clone carrying this T cell receptor (beta chain) occurred a few times. Its specificity is not known. The library protocol tagged individual cDNA molecules with unique molecular identifiers. TCRdb recomputed calls from the 5' RACE reads with MiXCR, one row per CDR3 protein. The table includes 45,000 to 65,000 distinct CDR3 sequences, 9.1% detected once. CDR1 and CDR2 from the germline V gene are DFQATT and SNEGSKA (reference sequence). The J segment lost 4 bases and the V segment lost 3 bases, leaving 13 bases of the junction unmatched. The CDR3 sequence is 16 residues long. The data belong to a study of early T cells in non-severe SARS-CoV-2 infection. Study context: Sequencing used unsorted whole-blood bulk RNA, so chains lack pairing. The study, taken as a whole, reports: Clonotype matching in VDJdb favored anti-spike CD8 responses and did not capture private and CD4 specificities.

The J gene is TRBJ2-5, the V gene TRBV20-1; 8 bases match TRBD2. The source is an adult who was a healthcare worker with PCR-confirmed SARS-CoV-2 infection or an uninfected control (not recorded which). Sequencing input: whole blood. This chain's CDR3 is CSARAPGLGYGETQYF. Here the CDR3 DNA reads TGCAGTGCTAGGGCACCGGGACTAGGGTACGGAGAGACCCAGTACTTC.